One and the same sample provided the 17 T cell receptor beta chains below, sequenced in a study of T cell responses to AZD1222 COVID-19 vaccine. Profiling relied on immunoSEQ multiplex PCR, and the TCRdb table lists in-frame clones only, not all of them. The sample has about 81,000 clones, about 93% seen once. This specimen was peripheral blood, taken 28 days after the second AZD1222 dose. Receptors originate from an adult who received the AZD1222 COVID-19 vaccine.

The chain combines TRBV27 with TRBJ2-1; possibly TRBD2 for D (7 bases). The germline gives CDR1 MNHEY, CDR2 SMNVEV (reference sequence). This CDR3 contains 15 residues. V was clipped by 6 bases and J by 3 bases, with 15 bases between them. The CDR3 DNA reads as TGTGCCAGCAGGGGGGGGCGGGATCTCTACAATGAGCAGTTCTTC. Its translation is CASRGGRDLYNEQFF.

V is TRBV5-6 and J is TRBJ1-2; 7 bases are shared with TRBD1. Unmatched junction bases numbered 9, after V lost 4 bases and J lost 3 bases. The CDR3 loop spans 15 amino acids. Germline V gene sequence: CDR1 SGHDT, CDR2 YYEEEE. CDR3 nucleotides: TGTGCCAGCAGCCCCATACAGGGGTCCGACTATGGCTACACCTTC. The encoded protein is CASSPIQGSDYGYTF. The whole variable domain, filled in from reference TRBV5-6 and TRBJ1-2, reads DAGVTQSPTHLIKTRGQQVTLRCSPKSGHDTVSWYQQALGQGPQFIFQYYEEEERQRGNFPDRFSGHQFPNYSSELNVNALLLGDSALYLCASSPIQGSDYGYTFGSGTRLTVV.

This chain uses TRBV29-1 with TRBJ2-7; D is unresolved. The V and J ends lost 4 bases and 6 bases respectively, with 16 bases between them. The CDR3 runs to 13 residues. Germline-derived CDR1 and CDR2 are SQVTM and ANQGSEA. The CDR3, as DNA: TGCAGCGTTGCGCGTGACTCTGGCTCCGAGCAGTACTTC. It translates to CSVARDSGSEQYF.

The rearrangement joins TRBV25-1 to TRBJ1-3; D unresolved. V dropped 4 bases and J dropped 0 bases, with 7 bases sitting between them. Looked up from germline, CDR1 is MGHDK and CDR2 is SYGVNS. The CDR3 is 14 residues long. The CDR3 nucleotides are TGTGCCAGCAGTGGACACGGCTCTGGAAACACCATATATTTT. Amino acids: CASSGHGSGNTIYF.

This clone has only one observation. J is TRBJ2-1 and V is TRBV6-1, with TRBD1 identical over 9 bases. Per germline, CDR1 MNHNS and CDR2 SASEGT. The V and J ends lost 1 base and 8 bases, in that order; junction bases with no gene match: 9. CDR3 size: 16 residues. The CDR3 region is CASSEVPGQGGHEQFF. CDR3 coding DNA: TGTGCCAGCAGTGAAGTCCCGGGACAGGGTGGCCATGAGCAGTTCTTC.

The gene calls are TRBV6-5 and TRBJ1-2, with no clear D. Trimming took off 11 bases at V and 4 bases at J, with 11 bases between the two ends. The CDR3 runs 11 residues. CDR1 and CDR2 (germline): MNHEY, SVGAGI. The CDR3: CASRRVYGYTF. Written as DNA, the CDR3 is TGTGCCTCCAGGAGGGTCTATGGCTACACCTTC.

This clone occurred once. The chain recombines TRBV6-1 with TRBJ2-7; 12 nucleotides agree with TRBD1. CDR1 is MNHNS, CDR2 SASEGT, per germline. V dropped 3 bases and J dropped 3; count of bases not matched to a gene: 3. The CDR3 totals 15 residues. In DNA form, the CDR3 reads TGTGCCAGCAGTGAGGGACAGGGGGCTTTCTACGAGCAGTACTTC. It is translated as CASSEGQGAFYEQYF.

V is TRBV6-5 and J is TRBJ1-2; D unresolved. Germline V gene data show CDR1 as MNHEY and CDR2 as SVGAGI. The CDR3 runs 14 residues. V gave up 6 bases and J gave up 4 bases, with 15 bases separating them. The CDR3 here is CASSYGRAGYGYTF. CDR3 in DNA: TGTGCCAGCAGCTACGGACGAGCTGGCTATGGCTACACCTTC.

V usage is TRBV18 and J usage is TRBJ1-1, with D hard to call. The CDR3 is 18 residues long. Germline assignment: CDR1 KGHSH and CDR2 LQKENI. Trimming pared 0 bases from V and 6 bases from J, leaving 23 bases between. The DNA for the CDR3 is TGTGCCAGCTCACCACCGGCCGTAGGCTTTCTCCGTTGGGCTGAAGCTTTCTTT. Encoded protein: CASSPPAVGFLRWAEAFF.

In DNA, the CDR3 is TGTGCCAGCTCACGGGACAGCAACACTGAAGCTTTCTTT. Amino acids: CASSRDSNTEAFF. The chain links TRBV18 to TRBJ1-1; TRBD1 matches 7 bases. The J segment lost 2 bases and the V segment lost 4 bases, leaving 1 base of the junction unmatched. This CDR3 comprises 13 residues. The V gene's germline CDR1 is KGHSH and CDR2 LQKENI.

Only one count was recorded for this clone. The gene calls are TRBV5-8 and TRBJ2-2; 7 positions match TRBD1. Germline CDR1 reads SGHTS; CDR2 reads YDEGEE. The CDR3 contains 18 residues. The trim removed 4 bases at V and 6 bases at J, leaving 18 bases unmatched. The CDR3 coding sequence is TGTGCCAGCAGCCTCATGATACTTACAGGGGACCACGCCGGGGAGCTGTTTTTT. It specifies CASSLMILTGDHAGELFF.

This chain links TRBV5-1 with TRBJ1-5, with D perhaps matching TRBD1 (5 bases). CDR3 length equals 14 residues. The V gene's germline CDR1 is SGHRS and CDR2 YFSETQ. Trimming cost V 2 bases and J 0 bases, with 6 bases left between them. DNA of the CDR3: TGCGCCAGCAGCTTCGGGGGTAGCAATCAGCCCCAGCATTTT. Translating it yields CASSFGGSNQPQHF.

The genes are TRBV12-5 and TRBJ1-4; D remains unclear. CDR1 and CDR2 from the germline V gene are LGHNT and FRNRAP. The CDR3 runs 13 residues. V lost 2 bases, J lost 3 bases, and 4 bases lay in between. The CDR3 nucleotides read TGTGCTAGTGGTTTGATTCCTAATGAAAAACTGTTTTTT. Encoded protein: CASGLIPNEKLFF.

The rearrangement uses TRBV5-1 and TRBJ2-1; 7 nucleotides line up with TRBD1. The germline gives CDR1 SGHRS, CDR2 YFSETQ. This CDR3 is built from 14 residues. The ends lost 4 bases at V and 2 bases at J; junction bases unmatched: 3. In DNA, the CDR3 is TGCGCCAGCAGCCCCGGGACAGCCTACAATGAGCAGTTCTTC. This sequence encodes CASSPGTAYNEQFF.

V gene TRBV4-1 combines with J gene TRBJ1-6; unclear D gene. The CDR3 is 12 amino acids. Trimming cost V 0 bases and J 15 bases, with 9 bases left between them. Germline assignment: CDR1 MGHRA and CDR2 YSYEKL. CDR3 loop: CASSQEPSDLHF. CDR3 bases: TGCGCCAGCAGCCAAGAGCCGTCAGACCTCCACTTT.

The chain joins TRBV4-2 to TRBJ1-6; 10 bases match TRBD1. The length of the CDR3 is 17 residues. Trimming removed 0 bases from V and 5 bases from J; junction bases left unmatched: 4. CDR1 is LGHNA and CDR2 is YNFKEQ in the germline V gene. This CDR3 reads CASSQEGQGRNNSPLHF. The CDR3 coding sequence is TGTGCCAGCAGCCAAGAGGGACAGGGGCGAAATAATTCACCCCTCCACTTT.

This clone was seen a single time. The CDR3 loop is CASNVWDGGQETQYF. The CDR3, as DNA: TGTGCCAGCAACGTTTGGGACGGGGGTCAAGAGACCCAGTACTTC. The chain is built from TRBV28 and TRBJ2-5, with D perhaps TRBD2 (6 bases). The CDR3 sequence is 15 residues long. The germline V gene has CDR1 MDHEN and CDR2 SYDVKM. V lost 7 bases, J lost 2 bases, and 17 bases lay in between.